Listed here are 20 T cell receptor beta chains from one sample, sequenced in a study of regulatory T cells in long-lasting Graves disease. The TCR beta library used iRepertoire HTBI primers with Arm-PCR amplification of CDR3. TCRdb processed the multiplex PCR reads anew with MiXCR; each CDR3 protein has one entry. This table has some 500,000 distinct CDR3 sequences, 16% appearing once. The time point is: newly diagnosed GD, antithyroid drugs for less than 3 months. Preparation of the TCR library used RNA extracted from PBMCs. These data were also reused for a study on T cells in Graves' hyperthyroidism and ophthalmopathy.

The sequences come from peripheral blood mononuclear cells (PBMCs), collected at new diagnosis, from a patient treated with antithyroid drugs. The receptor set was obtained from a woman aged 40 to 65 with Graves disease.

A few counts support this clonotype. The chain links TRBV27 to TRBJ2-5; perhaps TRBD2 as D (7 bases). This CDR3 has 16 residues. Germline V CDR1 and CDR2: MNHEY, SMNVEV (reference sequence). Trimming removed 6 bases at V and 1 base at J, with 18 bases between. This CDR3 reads CASSPLGGALQETQYF. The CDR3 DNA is TGTGCCAGCAGCCCCCTTGGGGGGGCACTCCAAGAGACCCAGTACTTC.

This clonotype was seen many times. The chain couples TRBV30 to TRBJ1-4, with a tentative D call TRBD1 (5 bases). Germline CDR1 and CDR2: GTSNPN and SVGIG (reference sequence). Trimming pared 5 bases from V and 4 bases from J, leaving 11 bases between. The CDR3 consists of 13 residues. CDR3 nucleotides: TGTGCCTGGGCACTGACAGATAATGAAAAACTGTTTTTT. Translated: CAWALTDNEKLFF.

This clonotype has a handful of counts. CDR3 sequence reads: CAISVSSESLQNTEAFF. The CDR3 DNA reads TGTGCCATCAGTGTCTCTTCTGAAAGCCTCCAGAACACTGAAGCTTTCTTT. This chain connects TRBV10-3 to TRBJ1-1; the D is unclear. This CDR3 is built from 17 residues. Germline-derived CDR1 and CDR2 are ENHRY and SYGVKD. V lost 4 bases and J 1 base, leaving 19 bases between the germline ends.

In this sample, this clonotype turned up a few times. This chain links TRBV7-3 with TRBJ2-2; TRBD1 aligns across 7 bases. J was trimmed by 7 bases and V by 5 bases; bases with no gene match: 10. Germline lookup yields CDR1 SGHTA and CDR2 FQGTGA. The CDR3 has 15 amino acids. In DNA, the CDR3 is TGTGCCAGCAGCCTAAAACAGGGGACGGTCGGGGAGCTGTTTTTT. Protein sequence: CASSLKQGTVGELFF. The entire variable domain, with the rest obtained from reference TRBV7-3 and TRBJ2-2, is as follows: GAGVSQTPSNKVTEKGKYVELRCDPISGHTALYWYRQSLGQGPEFLIYFQGTGAADDSGLPNDRFFAVRPEGSVSTLKIQRTERGDSAVYLCASSLKQGTVGELFFGEGSRLTVL.

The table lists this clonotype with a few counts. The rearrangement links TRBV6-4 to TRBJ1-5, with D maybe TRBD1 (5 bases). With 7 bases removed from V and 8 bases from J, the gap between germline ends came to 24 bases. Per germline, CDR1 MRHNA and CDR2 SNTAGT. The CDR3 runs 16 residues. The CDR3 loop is CASIPITTSPREPQHF. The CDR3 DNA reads TGTGCCAGCATCCCAATCACGACAAGCCCCAGGGAGCCCCAGCATTTT.

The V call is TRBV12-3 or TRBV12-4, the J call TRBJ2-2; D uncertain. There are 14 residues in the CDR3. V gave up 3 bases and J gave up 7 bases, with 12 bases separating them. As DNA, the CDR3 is TGTGCCAGCAGTTTTTTTTCCCGTGGCGGGGAGCTGTTTTTT. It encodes CASSFFSRGGELFF.

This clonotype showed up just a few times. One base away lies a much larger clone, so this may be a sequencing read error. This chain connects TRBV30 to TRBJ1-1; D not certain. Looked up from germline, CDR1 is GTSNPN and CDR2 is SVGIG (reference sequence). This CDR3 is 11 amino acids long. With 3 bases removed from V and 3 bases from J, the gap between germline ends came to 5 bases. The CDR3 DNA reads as TGTGCCTGGAGGAAGGACACTGAAGCTTTCTTT. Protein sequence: CAWRKDTEAFF.

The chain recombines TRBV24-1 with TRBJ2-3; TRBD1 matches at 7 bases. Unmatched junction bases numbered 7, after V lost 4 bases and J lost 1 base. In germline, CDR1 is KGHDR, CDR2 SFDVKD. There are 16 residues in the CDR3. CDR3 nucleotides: TGTGCCACCAGTGACTACGACAGGGTCCGCACAGATACGCAGTATTTT. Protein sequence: CATSDYDRVRTDTQYF.

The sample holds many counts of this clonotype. CDR3 in amino acids: CASKRDTLTYGYTF. CDR3 nucleotide sequence: TGTGCCAGCAAGCGGGACACCTTGACCTATGGCTACACCTTC. V and J are TRBV12-3 or TRBV12-4 and TRBJ1-2; D may be TRBD1 (6 bases). The CDR3 is made up of 14 amino acids. The V end was cut by 7 bases, the J end by 4 bases, with 16 bases between.

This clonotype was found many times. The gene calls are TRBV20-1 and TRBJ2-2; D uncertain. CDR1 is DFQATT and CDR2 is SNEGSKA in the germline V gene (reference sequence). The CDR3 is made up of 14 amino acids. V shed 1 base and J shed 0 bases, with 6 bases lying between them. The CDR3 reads CSARGLSNTGELFF. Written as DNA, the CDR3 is TGCAGTGCTAGAGGGCTCTCGAACACCGGGGAGCTGTTTTTT.

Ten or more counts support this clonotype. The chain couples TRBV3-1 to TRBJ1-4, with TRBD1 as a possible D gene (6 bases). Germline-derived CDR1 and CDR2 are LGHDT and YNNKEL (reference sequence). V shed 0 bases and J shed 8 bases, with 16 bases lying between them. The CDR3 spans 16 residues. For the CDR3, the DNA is TGTGCCAGCAGCCAAGATAGGGGACAATTGGGGGAAAAACTGTTTTTT. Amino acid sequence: CASSQDRGQLGEKLFF.

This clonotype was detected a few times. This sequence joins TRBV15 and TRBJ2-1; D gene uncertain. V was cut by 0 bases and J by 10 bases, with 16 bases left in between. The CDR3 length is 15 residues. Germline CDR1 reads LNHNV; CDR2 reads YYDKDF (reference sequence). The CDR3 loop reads CATSRDGPSFREQFF. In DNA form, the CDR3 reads TGTGCCACCAGCAGAGATGGGCCCTCTTTTAGAGAGCAGTTCTTC.

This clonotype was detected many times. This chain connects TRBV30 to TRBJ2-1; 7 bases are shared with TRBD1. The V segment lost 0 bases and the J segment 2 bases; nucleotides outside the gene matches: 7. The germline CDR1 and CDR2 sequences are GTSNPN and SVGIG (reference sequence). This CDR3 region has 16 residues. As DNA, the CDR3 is TGTGCCTGGAGTGTAAACGGGCAGGGGGCCTACAATGAGCAGTTCTTC. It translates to CAWSVNGQGAYNEQFF.

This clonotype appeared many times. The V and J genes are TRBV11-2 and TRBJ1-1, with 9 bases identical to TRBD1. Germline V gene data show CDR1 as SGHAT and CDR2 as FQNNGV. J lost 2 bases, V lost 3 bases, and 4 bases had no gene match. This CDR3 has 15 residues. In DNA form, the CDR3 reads TGTGCCAGCAGCTTTAGGACAGGGGCTAACACTGAAGCTTTCTTT. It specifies CASSFRTGANTEAFF.

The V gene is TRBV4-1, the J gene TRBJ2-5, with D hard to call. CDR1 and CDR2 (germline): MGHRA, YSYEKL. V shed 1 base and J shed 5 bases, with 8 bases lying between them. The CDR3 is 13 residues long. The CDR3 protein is CASSQVLVETQYF. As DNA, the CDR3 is TGCGCCAGCAGCCAAGTTCTTGTGGAGACCCAGTACTTC.

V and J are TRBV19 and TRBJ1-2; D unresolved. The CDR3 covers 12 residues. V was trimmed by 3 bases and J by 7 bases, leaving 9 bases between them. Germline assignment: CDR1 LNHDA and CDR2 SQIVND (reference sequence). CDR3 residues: CASSIERTGYTF. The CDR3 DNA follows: TGTGCCAGTAGTATTGAGAGGACTGGCTACACCTTC.

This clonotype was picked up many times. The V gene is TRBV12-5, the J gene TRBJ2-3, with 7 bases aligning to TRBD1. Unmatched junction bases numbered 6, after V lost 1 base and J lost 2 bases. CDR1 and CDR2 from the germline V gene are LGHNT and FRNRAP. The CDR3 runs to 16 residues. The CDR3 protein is CASGLGRTGNTDTQYF. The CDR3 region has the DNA TGTGCTAGTGGTTTGGGCCGGACAGGAAACACAGATACGCAGTATTTT.

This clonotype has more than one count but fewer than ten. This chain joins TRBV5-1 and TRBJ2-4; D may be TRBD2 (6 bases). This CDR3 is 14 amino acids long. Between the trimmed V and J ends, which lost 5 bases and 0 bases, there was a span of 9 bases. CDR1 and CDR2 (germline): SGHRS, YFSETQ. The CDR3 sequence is CASSEGGAKNIQYF. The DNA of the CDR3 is TGCGCCAGCAGTGAGGGAGGAGCCAAAAACATTCAGTACTTC.

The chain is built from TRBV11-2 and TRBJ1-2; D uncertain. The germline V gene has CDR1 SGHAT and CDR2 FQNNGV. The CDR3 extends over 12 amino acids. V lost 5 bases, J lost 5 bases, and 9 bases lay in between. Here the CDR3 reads CASSAHRYGYTF. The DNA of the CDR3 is TGTGCCAGCAGCGCCCACAGATATGGCTACACCTTC. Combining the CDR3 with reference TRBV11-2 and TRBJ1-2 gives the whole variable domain EAGVAQSPRYKIIEKRQSVAFWCNPISGHATLYWYQQILGQGPKLLIQFQNNGVVDDSQLPKDRFSAERLKGVDSTLKIQPAKLEDSAVYLCASSAHRYGYTFGSGTRLTVV.

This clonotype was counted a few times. CDR3 sequence: CASSPLDSGGPWEQFF. The CDR3 coding sequence is TGTGCCAGCAGCCCCTTGGATAGCGGGGGTCCGTGGGAGCAGTTCTTC. This rearrangement joins TRBV12-3 or TRBV12-4 to TRBJ2-1; 9 bases map to TRBD2. Trimming removed 6 bases from V and 10 bases from J; junction bases left unmatched: 16. The CDR3 totals 16 residues.